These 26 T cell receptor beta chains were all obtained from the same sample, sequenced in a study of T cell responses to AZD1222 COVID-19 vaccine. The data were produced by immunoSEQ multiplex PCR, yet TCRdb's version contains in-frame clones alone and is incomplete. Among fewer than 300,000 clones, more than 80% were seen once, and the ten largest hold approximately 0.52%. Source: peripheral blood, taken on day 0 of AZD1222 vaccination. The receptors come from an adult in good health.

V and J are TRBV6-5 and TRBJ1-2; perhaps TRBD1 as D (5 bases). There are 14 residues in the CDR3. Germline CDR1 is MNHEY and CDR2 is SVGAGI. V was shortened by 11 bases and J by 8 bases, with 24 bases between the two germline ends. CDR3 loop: CASGVSGRYEGYTF. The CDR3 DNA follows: TGTGCCTCAGGTGTGTCAGGGAGGTATGAGGGCTACACCTTC.

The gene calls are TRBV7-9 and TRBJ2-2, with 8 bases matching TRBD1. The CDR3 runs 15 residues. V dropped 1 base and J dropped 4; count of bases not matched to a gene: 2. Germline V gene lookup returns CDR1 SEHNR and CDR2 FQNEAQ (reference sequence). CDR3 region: CASSLGTGPTGELFF. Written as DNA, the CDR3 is TGTGCCAGCAGCTTAGGGACAGGGCCCACCGGGGAGCTGTTTTTT.

The CDR3 coding sequence is TGTGCCAGCAGCCAAGACAGGGGAACTGAAGCTTTCTTT. This encodes CASSQDRGTEAFF. V gene TRBV14 combines with J gene TRBJ1-1; D is possibly TRBD1 (6 bases). CDR1 and CDR2 (germline): SGHDN, FVKESK. V lost 0 bases to trimming and J lost 5 bases, with 7 bases between them. The CDR3 consists of 13 residues.

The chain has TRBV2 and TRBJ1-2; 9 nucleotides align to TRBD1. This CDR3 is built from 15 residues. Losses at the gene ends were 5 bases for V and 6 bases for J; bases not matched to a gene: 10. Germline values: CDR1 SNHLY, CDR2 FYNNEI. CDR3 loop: CASSLKQGAPDGYTF. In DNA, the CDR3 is TGTGCCAGCAGTTTAAAACAGGGGGCCCCCGATGGCTACACCTTC.

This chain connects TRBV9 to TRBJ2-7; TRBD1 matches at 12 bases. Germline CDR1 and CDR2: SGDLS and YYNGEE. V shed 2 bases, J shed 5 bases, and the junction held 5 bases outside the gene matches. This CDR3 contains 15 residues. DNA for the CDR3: TGTGCCAGCAGCGTTTCCGGGACAGGGGGCGACGAGCAGTACTTC. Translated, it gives CASSVSGTGGDEQYF.

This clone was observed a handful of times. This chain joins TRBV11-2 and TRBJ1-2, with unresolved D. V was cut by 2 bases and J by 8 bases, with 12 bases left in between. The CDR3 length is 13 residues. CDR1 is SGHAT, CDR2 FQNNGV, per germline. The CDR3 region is CASSLTEFWGYTF. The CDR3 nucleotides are TGTGCCAGCAGCTTAACAGAATTTTGGGGCTACACCTTC.

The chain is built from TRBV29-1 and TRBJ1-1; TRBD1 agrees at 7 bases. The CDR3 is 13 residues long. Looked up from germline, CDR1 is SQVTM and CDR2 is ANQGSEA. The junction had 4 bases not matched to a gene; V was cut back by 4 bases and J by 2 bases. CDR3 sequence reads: CSVATGVNTEAFF. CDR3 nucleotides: TGCAGCGTTGCTACAGGGGTCAACACTGAAGCTTTCTTT.

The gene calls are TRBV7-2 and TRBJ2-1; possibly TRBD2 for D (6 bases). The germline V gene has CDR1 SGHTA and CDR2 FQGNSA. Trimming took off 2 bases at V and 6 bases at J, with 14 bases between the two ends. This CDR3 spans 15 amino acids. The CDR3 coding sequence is TGTGCCAGCAGCTTATCATCCGGGACTGCCAATGAGCAGTTCTTC. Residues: CASSLSSGTANEQFF.

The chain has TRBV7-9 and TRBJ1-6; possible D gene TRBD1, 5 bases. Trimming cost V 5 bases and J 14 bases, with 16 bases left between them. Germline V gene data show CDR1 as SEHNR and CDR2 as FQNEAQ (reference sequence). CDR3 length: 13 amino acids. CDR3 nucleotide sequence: TGTGCCAGCAGCCGGGACCGGGATCGGGCCCTCCACTTT. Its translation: CASSRDRDRALHF.

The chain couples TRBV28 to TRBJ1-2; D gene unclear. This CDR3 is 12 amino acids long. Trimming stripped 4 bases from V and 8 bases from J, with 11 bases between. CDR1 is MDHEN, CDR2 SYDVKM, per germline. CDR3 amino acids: CASSSRVRGYTF. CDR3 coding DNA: TGTGCCAGCAGTTCTAGGGTTAGAGGCTACACCTTC.

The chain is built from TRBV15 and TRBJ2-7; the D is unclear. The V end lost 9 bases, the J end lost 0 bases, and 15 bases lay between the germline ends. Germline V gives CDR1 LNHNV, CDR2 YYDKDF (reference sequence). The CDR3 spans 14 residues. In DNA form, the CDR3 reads TGTGCCACTCAAGGCCCCGCACCCTCCTACGAGCAGTACTTC. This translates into CATQGPAPSYEQYF.

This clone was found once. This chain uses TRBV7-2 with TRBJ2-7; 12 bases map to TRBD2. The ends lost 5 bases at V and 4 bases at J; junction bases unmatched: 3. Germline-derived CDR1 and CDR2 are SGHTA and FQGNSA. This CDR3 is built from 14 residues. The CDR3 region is CASSPTSGGYEQYF. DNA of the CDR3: TGTGCCAGCAGCCCCACTAGCGGGGGGTACGAGCAGTACTTC.

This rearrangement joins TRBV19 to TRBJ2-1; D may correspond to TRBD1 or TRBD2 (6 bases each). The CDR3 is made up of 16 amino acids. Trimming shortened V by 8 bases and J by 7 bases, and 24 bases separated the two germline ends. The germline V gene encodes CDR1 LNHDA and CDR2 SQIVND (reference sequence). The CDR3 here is CASSWGHLGSANEQFF. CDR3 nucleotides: TGTGCCAGTTCCTGGGGGCATCTCGGGAGCGCGAATGAGCAGTTCTTC.

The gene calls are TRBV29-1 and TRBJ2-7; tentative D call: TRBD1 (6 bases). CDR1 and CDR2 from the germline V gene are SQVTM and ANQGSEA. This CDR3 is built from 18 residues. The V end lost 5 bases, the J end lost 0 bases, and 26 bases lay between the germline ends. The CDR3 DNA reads TGCAGCGTTTCGGCGATGGGGCGCAGGGGAGCACCCTCCTACGAGCAGTACTTC. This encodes CSVSAMGRRGAPSYEQYF.

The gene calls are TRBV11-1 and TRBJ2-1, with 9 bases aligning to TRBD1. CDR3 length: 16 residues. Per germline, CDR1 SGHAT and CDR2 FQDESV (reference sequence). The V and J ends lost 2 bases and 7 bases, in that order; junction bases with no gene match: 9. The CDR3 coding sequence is TGTGCCAGCAGCTTATTGGGACAGGGTGGTTGGAATGAGCAGTTCTTC. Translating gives CASSLLGQGGWNEQFF.

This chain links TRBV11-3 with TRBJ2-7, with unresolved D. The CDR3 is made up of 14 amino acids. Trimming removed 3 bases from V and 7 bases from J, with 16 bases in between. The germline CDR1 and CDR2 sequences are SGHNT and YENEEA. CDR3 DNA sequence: TGTGCCAGCAGCTTGGCCGGACGGTCGCGGGAGCAGTACTTC. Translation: CASSLAGRSREQYF.

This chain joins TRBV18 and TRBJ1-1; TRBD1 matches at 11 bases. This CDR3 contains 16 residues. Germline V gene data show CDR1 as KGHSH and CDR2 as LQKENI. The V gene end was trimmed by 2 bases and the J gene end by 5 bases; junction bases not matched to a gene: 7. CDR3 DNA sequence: TGTGCCAGCTCACCAGTAACGGGACAGGGGGTGACTGAAGCTTTCTTT. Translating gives CASSPVTGQGVTEAFF.

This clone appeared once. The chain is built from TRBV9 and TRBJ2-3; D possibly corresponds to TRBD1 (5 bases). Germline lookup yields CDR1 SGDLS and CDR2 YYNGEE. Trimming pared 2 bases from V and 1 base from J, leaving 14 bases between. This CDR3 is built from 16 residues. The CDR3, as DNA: TGTGCCAGCAGCGTCATAGGGGATAGGGGCACAGATACGCAGTATTTT. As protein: CASSVIGDRGTDTQYF.

The CDR3 is CASSLVGGDTEAFF. The CDR3 nucleotides read TGCGCCAGCAGCTTGGTGGGAGGGGACACTGAAGCTTTCTTT. This chain joins TRBV5-1 and TRBJ1-1; TRBD1 is a possible D gene (5 bases). CDR3 length: 14 amino acids. Trimming removed 0 bases from V and 3 bases from J, with 9 bases in between. Germline lookup yields CDR1 SGHRS and CDR2 YFSETQ.

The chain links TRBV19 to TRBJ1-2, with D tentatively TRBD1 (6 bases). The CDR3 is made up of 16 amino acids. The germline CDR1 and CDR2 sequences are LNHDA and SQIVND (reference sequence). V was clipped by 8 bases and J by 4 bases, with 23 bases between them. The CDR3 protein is CASRVVAGGDIYGYTF. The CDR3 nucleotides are TGTGCCAGTCGAGTCGTGGCCGGAGGGGACATCTATGGCTACACCTTC.

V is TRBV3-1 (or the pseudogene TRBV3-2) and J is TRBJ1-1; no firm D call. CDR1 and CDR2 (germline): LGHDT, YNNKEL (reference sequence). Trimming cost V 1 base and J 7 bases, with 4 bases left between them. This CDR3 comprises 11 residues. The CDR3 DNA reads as TGTGCCAGCAGCCAAGGGTATGAAGCTTTCTTT. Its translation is CASSQGYEAFF.

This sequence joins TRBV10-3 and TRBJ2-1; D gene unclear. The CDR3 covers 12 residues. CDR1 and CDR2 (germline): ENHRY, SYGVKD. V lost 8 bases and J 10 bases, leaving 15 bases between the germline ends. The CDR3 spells CAIGSRAEEQFF. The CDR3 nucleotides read TGTGCCATCGGCTCTAGGGCTGAGGAGCAGTTCTTC.

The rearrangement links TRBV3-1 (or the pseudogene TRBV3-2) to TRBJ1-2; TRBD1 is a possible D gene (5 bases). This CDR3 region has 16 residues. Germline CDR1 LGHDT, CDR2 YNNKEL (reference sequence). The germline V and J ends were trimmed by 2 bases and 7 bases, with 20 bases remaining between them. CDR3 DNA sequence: TGTGCCAGCAGCCAATGGGGAGAGGGACGGAGATTTGGCTACACCTTC. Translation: CASSQWGEGRRFGYTF.

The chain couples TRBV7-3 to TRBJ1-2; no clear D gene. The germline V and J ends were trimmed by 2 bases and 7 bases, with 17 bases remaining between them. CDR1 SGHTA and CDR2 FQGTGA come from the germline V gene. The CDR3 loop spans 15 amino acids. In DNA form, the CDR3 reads TGTGCCAGCAGCTTAGGTCCCGTCACCTTCGGTGGCTACACCTTC. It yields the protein CASSLGPVTFGGYTF. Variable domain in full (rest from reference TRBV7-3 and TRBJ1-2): GAGVSQTPSNKVTEKGKYVELRCDPISGHTALYWYRQSLGQGPEFLIYFQGTGAADDSGLPNDRFFAVRPEGSVSTLKIQRTERGDSAVYLCASSLGPVTFGGYTFGSGTRLTVV.

The CDR3 reads CPREWSSGNTIYF. The CDR3 nucleotides are TGTCCTCGGGAATGGTCGTCTGGAAACACCATATATTTT. The chain recombines TRBV7-4 with TRBJ1-3; D is ambiguous. Germline assignment: CDR1 SGHVT and CDR2 SQSDAQ. The CDR3 runs to 13 residues.

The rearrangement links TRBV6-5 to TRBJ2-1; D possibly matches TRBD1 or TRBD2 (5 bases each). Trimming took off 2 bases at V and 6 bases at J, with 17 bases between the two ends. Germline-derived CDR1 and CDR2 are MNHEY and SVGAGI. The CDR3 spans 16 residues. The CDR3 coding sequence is TGTGCCAGCAGTTACGCTCGGGACCTTTGGGCCAATGAGCAGTTCTTC. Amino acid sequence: CASSYARDLWANEQFF.